The clone carrying this T cell receptor beta chain was seen just once. The sample belongs to a study of control samples from healthy donors and cancer patients. V lost 4 bases to trimming and J lost 5 bases, with 11 bases between them. The germline gives CDR1 LGHDT, CDR2 YNNKEL (reference sequence). The CDR3 spans 13 residues. Generated by immunoSEQ multiplex PCR, the TCRdb table keeps only in-frame clones and is missing some. The table includes 45,000 to 60,000 clones, under 90% detected once. This clonotype originated in a man between 65 and 85 years old in good health. The rearrangement uses TRBV3-1 (or the pseudogene TRBV3-2) and TRBJ2-5, with D perhaps matching TRBD2 (6 bases). Input material: blood. The chain's CDR3 is CASSLAAEETQYF. The CDR3 bases are TGTGCCAGCAGCCTAGCGGCAGAGGAGACCCAGTACTTC.